The 21 T cell receptor beta chains listed next were all sequenced from one sample in a study of cytomegalovirus exposure and HLA in healthy donors. PCR employed 60 Vbeta and 13 Jbeta primers. Some clones are missing from TCRdb's copy, which holds only in-frame ones; the method was immunoSEQ multiplex PCR. In the table there are 77,000 or so clones, around 75% of which are singletons. Sequences were obtained from PBMCs. Every receptor here comes from a woman aged 40 to 50 in good health and CMV-seronegative.

The chain's CDR3 is CASSRTSGGPGDTQYF. CDR3 nucleotides: TGTGCCAGCAGCCGGACTAGCGGGGGGCCAGGCGATACGCAGTATTTT. The rearrangement uses TRBV7-9 and TRBJ2-3; 14 positions agree with TRBD2. CDR1 is SEHNR, CDR2 FQNEAQ, per germline (reference sequence). The V and J ends lost 5 bases and 6 bases, in that order; junction bases with no gene match: 7. This CDR3 is 16 amino acids long.

This clone was counted once. The rearrangement joins TRBV4-1 to TRBJ1-6; 11 bases match TRBD1. V shed 0 bases, J shed 10 bases, and the junction held 5 bases outside the gene matches. The CDR3 runs 16 residues. Germline-derived CDR1 and CDR2 are MGHRA and YSYEKL. The CDR3 loop reads CASSQDTDRGQSPLHF. CDR3 sequence (DNA): TGCGCCAGCAGCCAAGATACGGACAGGGGGCAATCACCCCTCCACTTT.

The CDR3 region has the DNA TGTGCCAGGACTCTCTTGAGGGGGCTTCAGCCCCAGCATTTT. As protein: CARTLLRGLQPQHF. The chain couples TRBV9 to TRBJ1-5; 7 bases map to TRBD1. The length of the CDR3 is 14 residues. Germline CDR1 SGDLS, CDR2 YYNGEE. V lost 8 bases, J lost 6 bases, and 11 bases stayed unmatched.

The chain is built from TRBV7-2 and TRBJ1-1, with D unclear. Germline V gives CDR1 SGHTA, CDR2 FQGNSA. This CDR3 is built from 13 residues. Trimming removed 4 bases at V and 8 bases at J, with 14 bases between. CDR3 in DNA: TGTGCCAGCAGCTCGCGGGCCCCTAGGGAAGCTTTCTTT. Its protein product is CASSSRAPREAFF.

The table lists this clone with a few counts. The genes are TRBV19 and TRBJ1-2; 8 positions agree with TRBD1. The germline gives CDR1 LNHDA, CDR2 SQIVND (reference sequence). This CDR3 has 14 residues. The ends lost 4 bases at V and 5 bases at J; junction bases unmatched: 6. CDR3 sequence reads: CASSKGQGQYGYTF. The CDR3 region has the DNA TGTGCCAGTAGTAAAGGACAGGGCCAGTATGGCTACACCTTC.

The chain combines TRBV7-2 with TRBJ2-5, with TRBD1 identical over 7 bases. Germline V lookup: CDR1 SGHTA, CDR2 FQGNSA. Germline trimming cut 5 bases from V and 2 bases from J; bases unmatched to any gene: 11. The CDR3 loop spans 16 amino acids. CDR3 sequence (DNA): TGTGCCAGCAGCACCACTCCCGGGACAGCACAAGAGACCCAGTACTTC. Residues: CASSTTPGTAQETQYF.

This clone was seen only a few times. The chain uses TRBV5-6 and TRBJ2-7; TRBD1 matches 9 bases. The CDR3 spans 15 residues. CDR1 is SGHDT and CDR2 is YYEEEE in the germline V gene. V shed 3 bases and J 0 bases; nucleotides not matched to a gene: 4. In DNA, the CDR3 is TGTGCCAGCAGCTACAGGGGGCTGAGCTCCTACGAGCAGTACTTC. Protein product: CASSYRGLSSYEQYF. The entire variable domain, with the rest obtained from reference TRBV5-6 and TRBJ2-7, is as follows: DAGVTQSPTHLIKTRGQQVTLRCSPKSGHDTVSWYQQALGQGPQFIFQYYEEEERQRGNFPDRFSGHQFPNYSSELNVNALLLGDSALYLCASSYRGLSSYEQYFGPGTRLTVT.

This chain joins TRBV2 and TRBJ1-2, with D perhaps TRBD1 (6 bases). Germline CDR1 and CDR2: SNHLY and FYNNEI. V gave up 8 bases and J gave up 8 bases, with 18 bases separating them. The CDR3 contains 13 residues. CDR3 nucleotide sequence: TGTGCCAGCTGGAAACAGGGCCAAGTGGGCTACACCTTC. Its protein product is CASWKQGQVGYTF.

This clone appeared a few times. The CDR3 DNA sequence: TGCGCCAGCAGTGTGGGACAGAACACCGGGGAGCTGTTTTTT. Translated, it gives CASSVGQNTGELFF. The chain carries TRBV10-1 and TRBJ2-2; D may be TRBD1 (6 bases). The germline CDR1 and CDR2 sequences are WNHNN and SYGVQD (reference sequence). The CDR3 covers 14 residues. V was cut by 4 bases and J by 1 base, with 7 bases left in between.

The chain joins TRBV5-8 to TRBJ2-5; D gene unclear. The CDR3 contains 17 residues. V gave up 4 bases and J gave up 5 bases, with 24 bases separating them. Germline-derived CDR1 and CDR2 are SGHTS and YDEGEE. The CDR3 DNA sequence: TGTGCCAGCAGCCCCAACGTGCGGCGACCTAGTGGGGAGACCCAGTACTTC. It encodes CASSPNVRRPSGETQYF.

The chain uses TRBV28 and TRBJ2-3; 7 bases are shared with TRBD2. CDR1 is MDHEN, CDR2 SYDVKM, per germline. The CDR3 runs 15 residues. Trimming at V came to 5 bases and at J to 6 bases, leaving 11 bases not matched to a gene. This CDR3 reads CASSPRTWRGDTQYF. In DNA, the CDR3 is TGTGCCAGCAGTCCGCGGACTTGGCGGGGGGATACGCAGTATTTT.

The rearrangement uses TRBV19 and TRBJ2-7; the match to TRBD1 covers 7 bases. Trimming cost V 6 bases and J 6 bases; bases outside gene matches: 5. The CDR3 length is 12 residues. The germline V gene has CDR1 LNHDA and CDR2 SQIVND (reference sequence). CDR3 sequence (DNA): TGTGCCAGTAGAGGCCCAGGGGGCGAGCAGTACTTC. Protein: CASRGPGGEQYF.

Here the CDR3 reads CATIAGVSYEQYF. The CDR3, as DNA: TGTGCCACAATAGCGGGAGTTAGCTACGAGCAGTACTTC. The chain recombines TRBV2 with TRBJ2-7, with 9 positions matching TRBD2. Germline V gives CDR1 SNHLY, CDR2 FYNNEI. There are 13 residues in the CDR3. V trimming: 10 bases; J trimming: 3 bases; junction bases outside the gene matches: 7. Variable domain in full (rest from reference TRBV2 and TRBJ2-7): EPEVTQTPSHQVTQMGQEVILRCVPISNHLYFYWYRQILGQKVEFLVSFYNNEISEKSEIFDDQFSVERPDGSNFTLKIRSTKLEDSAMYFCATIAGVSYEQYFGPGTRLTVT.

The chain is built from TRBV6-6 and TRBJ1-1; no definite D call. This CDR3 has 14 residues. V was clipped by 1 base and J by 6 bases, with 12 bases between them. The germline gives CDR1 MNHNY, CDR2 SVGAGI (reference sequence). CDR3 residues: CASSYFLGPSEAFF. The DNA of the CDR3 is TGTGCCAGCAGTTACTTCCTGGGCCCCTCTGAAGCTTTCTTT.

V and J are TRBV7-2 and TRBJ2-1; 8 positions match TRBD2. V was pared by 3 bases and J by 4 bases, with 5 bases of the junction left unmatched. CDR3 size: 15 residues. Germline V gene lookup returns CDR1 SGHTA and CDR2 FQGNSA. CDR3 sequence reads: CASSLSGSVYNEQFF. CDR3 nucleotides: TGTGCCAGCAGCTTGAGCGGGAGCGTTTACAATGAGCAGTTCTTC.

V usage is TRBV29-1 and J usage is TRBJ1-1; maybe TRBD1 (5 bases). Germline V gene data show CDR1 as SQVTM and CDR2 as ANQGSEA. The germline V and J ends were trimmed by 8 bases and 4 bases, with 17 bases remaining between them. The CDR3 runs 13 residues. This CDR3 reads CSSRGIGLTEAFF. The CDR3 nucleotides read TGCAGCTCTAGGGGAATAGGGCTCACTGAAGCTTTCTTT.

Here the CDR3 reads CASSPDNEQFF. CDR3 sequence (DNA): TGTGCCAGCAGCCCTGACAATGAGCAGTTCTTC. The rearrangement joins TRBV7-2 to TRBJ2-1; D call uncertain. Germline V gene lookup returns CDR1 SGHTA and CDR2 FQGNSA. The CDR3 contains 11 residues. Trimming stripped 5 bases from V and 5 bases from J, with 4 bases between.

The chain recombines TRBV9 with TRBJ2-7; no reliable D call. The germline V gene encodes CDR1 SGDLS and CDR2 YYNGEE. V shed 3 bases and J shed 0 bases, with 19 bases lying between them. The CDR3 consists of 17 residues. The CDR3 region is CASSAQIGAPSSYEQYF. As DNA, the CDR3 is TGTGCCAGCAGCGCACAGATCGGTGCCCCGAGCTCCTACGAGCAGTACTTC.

This clone was seen only a few times. J is TRBJ2-7 and V is TRBV30; D is possibly TRBD2 (5 bases). The CDR3 has 12 amino acids. The germline CDR1 and CDR2 sequences are GTSNPN and SVGIG (reference sequence). V lost 5 bases and J 1 base, leaving 9 bases between the germline ends. Here the CDR3 reads CAWGELSYEQYF. The DNA of the CDR3 is TGTGCCTGGGGGGAGTTATCCTACGAGCAGTACTTC.

This chain joins TRBV11-2 and TRBJ2-3; D may be TRBD2 (5 bases). Germline assignment: CDR1 SGHAT and CDR2 FQNNGV. V lost 4 bases and J lost 1, with 12 bases in between. This CDR3 is 15 amino acids long. The chain's CDR3 is CASSSGPGGTDTQYF. The CDR3 DNA follows: TGTGCCAGCAGCTCAGGACCCGGGGGCACAGATACGCAGTATTTT.

This chain connects TRBV9 to TRBJ1-2, with 7 bases lining up with TRBD1. This CDR3 is 15 amino acids long. In germline, CDR1 is SGDLS, CDR2 YYNGEE. The V segment lost 4 bases and the J segment 6 bases; nucleotides outside the gene matches: 12. The CDR3 DNA reads TGTGCCAGCAGCCCCATTCAGGGGGTTGGGGATGGCTACACCTTC. This encodes CASSPIQGVGDGYTF.